This T cell receptor (beta chain) appears in the sequencing data of a study of blood T cells in healthy people across ages. The use of a sample-barcoded 5' primer and a J-beta primer mix characterized a second PCR of roughly 7 to 11 cycles. No fewer than 3 million CDR3-containing paired-end reads came from each sample. Each CDR3 protein is one row after TCRdb ran MiXCR on the 5' RACE reads. The repertoire holds over 300,000 distinct CDR3 sequences, with 45% to 65% as singletons. V lost 1 base and J lost 7, with 14 bases in between. The germline gives CDR1 SGHDN, CDR2 FVKESK. This CDR3 is 15 amino acids long. Points on this clonotype: Its antigen is as yet unknown.

Findings of the study overall: Higher diversity and more naive CD4+ cells were features of long-lived donors, compared to aged donors. Among T cells, TCR beta diversity per million cells dropped roughly linearly as age rose.

The chain uses TRBV14 and TRBJ2-1; the D call may be TRBD1 or TRBD2 (7 bases each). Sequencing was carried out using blood. This receptor was identified in a man aged 60 to 75 in good health. The CDR3 loop is CASSQVAGGGNEQFF. DNA for the CDR3: TGTGCCAGCAGCCAAGTGGCAGGGGGGGGGAATGAGCAGTTCTTC.